Sequencing of this T cell receptor (beta chain) was carried out in a study of blood T cell repertoires in COVID-19. As originally analysed: Amplification of reference gene primers provided the estimated nucleated cell counts. Clones were sequenced by immunoSEQ multiplex PCR, and TCRdb holds only the in-frame ones, with some missing. V and J calls and clone size are copied from that table; D and trimming were computed from the DNA. The sample consists of about 160,000 clones, approximately 90% of them appearing once. Per the germline V gene, CDR1 is SGHTA and CDR2 is FQGNSA. With V trimmed by 4 bases and J by 6 bases, 6 bases remained unmatched. This CDR3 has 14 residues. Cohorts were determined from participant-reported clinical history.

The source of this sequence is a woman between 50 and 59 years old who had recovered from COVID-19. The chain is built from TRBV7-2 and TRBJ1-2, with TRBD1 matching over 9 bases. Material: PBMCs or T cells enriched from blood (not recorded which). The DNA of the CDR3 is TGTGCCAGCAGCTCGACAGGGGGGGTTGATGGCTACACCTTC. Its translation is CASSSTGGVDGYTF.